The 31 T cell receptor beta chains given below trace back to one sample, sequenced in a study of beta chain features in type 1 diabetes. Sequencing targeted expressed TCRB transcripts, as all isolated RNA had been reverse transcribed. TCRdb's copy holds only in-frame clones and misses some; the assay was immunoSEQ multiplex PCR. The table records some 150,000 clones, approximately 10% of them present only once. The sequenced sample consisted of central memory CD4+ T cells from blood. Every receptor here comes from a man between 18 and 29 years old in good health.

This clone appeared a few times. This chain uses TRBV6-1 with TRBJ2-4, with D possibly being TRBD1 (5 bases). The V end was cut by 4 bases, the J end by 0 bases, with 10 bases between. Germline assignment: CDR1 MNHNS and CDR2 SASEGT. The CDR3 extends over 15 amino acids. In DNA, the CDR3 is TGTGCCAGCAGTGCGGCAGGGTCAGCCAAAAACATTCAGTACTTC. This codes for CASSAAGSAKNIQYF.

V is TRBV5-1 and J is TRBJ2-5; D is perhaps TRBD2 (6 bases). Germline values: CDR1 SGHRS, CDR2 YFSETQ. The length of the CDR3 is 12 residues. The V end was cut by 5 bases, the J end by 11 bases, with 16 bases between. CDR3: CASSGRESEQYF. In DNA form, the CDR3 reads TGCGCCAGCAGTGGCCGGGAGAGTGAGCAGTACTTC.

This clone was observed a handful of times. This chain uses TRBV25-1 with TRBJ1-2; 8 bases map to TRBD1. V lost 2 bases to trimming and J lost 6 bases; unmatched junction nucleotides: 8. Germline loops: CDR1 MGHDK, CDR2 SYGVNS. The CDR3 is made up of 15 amino acids. The DNA of the CDR3 is TGTGCCAGCAGTGAACCGAAGGCCAGGGGGCATGGCTACACCTTC. Translating gives CASSEPKARGHGYTF.

This clone has just a few counts. A much larger clone is a single base away; this may be a read error. At the DNA level, this CDR3 is encoded by other sequences in the same sample as well. The V gene is TRBV7-8, the J gene TRBJ2-1; TRBD1 matches at 9 bases. The CDR3 is made up of 13 amino acids. Trimming at V came to 3 bases and at J to 6 bases, leaving 0 bases not matched to a gene. Germline CDR1 reads SGHVS; CDR2 reads FQNEAQ. In nucleotides, the CDR3 is TGTGCCAGCAGCTTGGACAGGGGCAATGAGCAGTTCTTC. This translates into CASSLDRGNEQFF. Using reference TRBV7-8 and TRBJ2-1 for the parts outside the CDR3, the full variable domain is GAGVSQSPRYKVAKRGQDVALRCDPISGHVSLFWYQQALGQGPEFLTYFQNEAQLDKSGLPSDRFFAERPEGSVSTLKIQRTQQEDSAVYLCASSLDRGNEQFFGPGTRLTVL.

This chain connects TRBV21-1 to TRBJ2-7; no check of the table's D call, TRBD1, against the DNA was made. TRBV21-1 is marked as a pseudogene. The CDR3 is 15 amino acids. The CDR3 nucleotides read TGTGCCAGCAGCAAAGAACAGGGGGAACCCTACGAGCAGTACTTC. Residues: CASSKEQGEPYEQYF.

This clone was picked up a small number of times. This chain uses TRBV6-6 with TRBJ2-3; 13 bases are shared with TRBD2. CDR1 and CDR2 from the germline V gene are MNHNY and SVGAGI (reference sequence). The trim removed 7 bases at V and 4 bases at J, leaving 5 bases unmatched. The CDR3 contains 15 residues. CDR3 sequence: CASTPTSGRADTQYF. CDR3 nucleotide sequence: TGTGCCAGCACCCCTACTAGCGGGAGGGCAGATACGCAGTATTTT.

This chain joins TRBV7-3 and TRBJ2-3; a possible D gene is TRBD2 (6 bases). In germline, CDR1 is SGHTA, CDR2 FQGTGA. Trimming left V 4 bases short and J 4 bases short, with 12 bases between. The CDR3 length is 14 residues. CDR3 in amino acids: CASSSRRDSDTQYF. CDR3 sequence (DNA): TGTGCCAGCAGCTCCCGGCGGGACTCAGATACGCAGTATTTT. The whole variable domain, filled in from reference TRBV7-3 and TRBJ2-3, reads GAGVSQTPSNKVTEKGKYVELRCDPISGHTALYWYRQSLGQGPEFLIYFQGTGAADDSGLPNDRFFAVRPEGSVSTLKIQRTERGDSAVYLCASSSRRDSDTQYFGPGTRLTVL.

The chain employs TRBV23-1 and TRBJ2-6; TRBD1 might be the D (6 bases). TRBV23-1 is marked as an open reading frame, function uncertain. The CDR3 has 17 amino acids. The germline V and J ends were trimmed by 2 bases and 1 base, with 12 bases remaining between them. The CDR3 loop reads CASSQTGNWSGANVLTF. In DNA form, the CDR3 reads TGCGCCAGCAGTCAAACAGGGAATTGGTCTGGGGCCAACGTCCTGACTTTC.

The chain recombines TRBV18 with TRBJ2-6; 9 bases are a match to TRBD2. The CDR3 totals 17 residues. Germline lookup yields CDR1 KGHSH and CDR2 LQKENI. With 1 base clipped from V and 3 bases from J, the junction kept 4 bases outside the gene matches. CDR3: CASSPRLAAVGANVLTF. CDR3 coding DNA: TGTGCCAGCTCACCACGACTAGCGGCGGTTGGGGCCAACGTCCTGACTTTC. Full variable domain (missing parts from reference TRBV18 and TRBJ2-6): NAGVMQNPRHLVRRRGQEARLRCSPMKGHSHVYWYRQLPEEGLKFMVYLQKENIIDESGMPKERFSAEFPKEGPSILRIQQVVRGDSAAYFCASSPRLAAVGANVLTFGAGSRLTVL.

This clone was counted a few times. The chain combines TRBV4-3 with TRBJ1-1; 7 bases fit TRBD1. The CDR3 contains 15 residues. Germline CDR1 LGHNA, CDR2 YSLEER. The ends lost 4 bases at V and 0 bases at J; junction bases unmatched: 5. CDR3 in DNA: TGCGCCAGCAGCCCCGAGACAGGGCTGAACACTGAAGCTTTCTTT. It specifies CASSPETGLNTEAFF.

This chain joins TRBV25-1 and TRBJ1-2, with a weak D call TRBD1 (5 bases). With 4 bases removed from V and 2 bases from J, the gap between germline ends came to 8 bases. The CDR3 contains 13 residues. Per the germline V gene, CDR1 is MGHDK and CDR2 is SYGVNS. CDR3 in DNA: TGTGCCAGCAGTGGTGGGGGGAACTATGGCTACACCTTC. Protein product: CASSGGGNYGYTF.

The CDR3 coding sequence is TGTGCCAGCAGCTCCGGGGGGACGACCCCCTACGAGCAGTACTTC. Translation: CASSSGGTTPYEQYF. The J gene is TRBJ2-7, the V gene TRBV28, with 7 bases fitting TRBD2. The CDR3 length is 15 residues. Germline CDR1 reads MDHEN; CDR2 reads SYDVKM. V shed 6 bases, J shed 2 bases, and the junction held 10 bases outside the gene matches.

This clone has more than one count but fewer than ten. This chain links TRBV27 with TRBJ2-1, with 8 bases matching TRBD2. The CDR3 totals 15 residues. J gave up 2 bases and V 6 bases, and 6 bases lay outside the gene matches. The germline CDR1 and CDR2 sequences are MNHEY and SMNVEV (reference sequence). For the CDR3, the DNA is TGTGCCAGCAGCTCAAGCGGGGGCACCTACAATGAGCAGTTCTTC. Protein sequence: CASSSSGGTYNEQFF.

In its sample, this clone was seen a few times. The chain combines TRBV28 with TRBJ1-2; TRBD1 is a possible D gene (6 bases). The CDR3 length is 12 residues. Trimming took 8 bases from V and 5 from J, leaving 12 bases between them. Germline CDR1 MDHEN, CDR2 SYDVKM. As DNA, the CDR3 is TGTGCCAGCCAGATACAGGGTTATGGCTACACCTTC. Its protein is CASQIQGYGYTF.

This clone was observed a few times. The chain combines TRBV7-9 with TRBJ2-7; D remains ambiguous. The germline CDR1 and CDR2 sequences are SEHNR and FQNEAQ (reference sequence). V lost 4 bases and J lost 0, with 4 bases in between. The CDR3 has 12 residues. The CDR3 sequence is CASSSRSYEQYF. CDR3 sequence (DNA): TGTGCCAGCAGCTCTCGCTCCTACGAGCAGTACTTC.

There are a few counts of this clone. The chain carries TRBV5-1 and TRBJ2-6; 7 bases map to TRBD1. This CDR3 contains 18 residues. Trimming removed 0 bases from V and 2 bases from J; junction bases left unmatched: 8. The germline V gene encodes CDR1 SGHRS and CDR2 YFSETQ. CDR3 sequence (DNA): TGCGCCAGCAGCTTGGGACAGGGAGTCCCCCCTGGGGCCAACGTCCTGACTTTC. Encoded protein: CASSLGQGVPPGANVLTF.

This clone was recorded many times. The chain uses TRBV2 and TRBJ2-4; D uncertain. There are 14 residues in the CDR3. V was shortened by 6 bases and J by 4 bases, with 13 bases between the two germline ends. Germline V lookup: CDR1 SNHLY, CDR2 FYNNEI. The CDR3 DNA reads as TGTGCCAGCAGGGTTAACGGGCGTAAAAACATTCAGTACTTC. Protein sequence: CASRVNGRKNIQYF.

This clone occurred a few times. The J gene is TRBJ1-6, the V gene TRBV5-1; D remains ambiguous. This CDR3 is built from 15 residues. CDR1 SGHRS and CDR2 YFSETQ come from the germline V gene. With 0 bases removed from V and 5 bases from J, the gap between germline ends came to 9 bases. The CDR3 nucleotides read TGCGCCAGCAGCTTGGTCGGGAATCATAATTCACCCCTCCACTTT. Encoded protein: CASSLVGNHNSPLHF.

The chain combines TRBV20-1 with TRBJ1-2, with D perhaps TRBD1 (6 bases). The CDR3 has 11 residues. CDR1 is DFQATT and CDR2 is SNEGSKA in the germline V gene (reference sequence). Trimming removed 5 bases from V and 4 bases from J, with 8 bases in between. The CDR3 region is CSASRGYGYTF. The CDR3 nucleotides read TGCAGTGCTTCCAGGGGCTATGGCTACACCTTC.

The rearrangement links TRBV18 to TRBJ1-1; D possibly corresponds to TRBD1 (5 bases). V was cut by 1 base and J by 1 base, with 19 bases left in between. The CDR3 has 18 residues. Germline lookup yields CDR1 KGHSH and CDR2 LQKENI. CDR3 region: CASSPRATRGNENTEAFF. CDR3 DNA: TGTGCCAGCTCACCACGGGCAACTAGGGGCAATGAGAACACTGAAGCTTTCTTT.

The J gene is TRBJ2-3, the V gene TRBV9, with 13 bases matching TRBD2. The CDR3 has 18 amino acids. Germline CDR1 reads SGDLS; CDR2 reads YYNGEE. V lost 4 bases to trimming and J lost 2 bases; unmatched junction nucleotides: 10. The CDR3 protein is CASSWTSGSWGITDTQYF. CDR3 DNA: TGTGCCAGCAGCTGGACTAGCGGGAGTTGGGGAATCACAGATACGCAGTATTTT.

In this sample, this clone turned up a few times. J is TRBJ1-5 and V is TRBV6-5, with D perhaps TRBD1 (6 bases). The length of the CDR3 is 15 residues. CDR1 and CDR2 from the germline V gene are MNHEY and SVGAGI. V lost 0 bases and J lost 2, with 8 bases in between. CDR3 bases: TGTGCCAGCAGTTACTCCCCAGGGGGCAATCAGCCCCAGCATTTT. Translated, it gives CASSYSPGGNQPQHF.

The chain recombines TRBV9 with TRBJ1-2; TRBD1 is a possible D gene (5 bases). CDR3 length: 13 amino acids. Germline V gives CDR1 SGDLS, CDR2 YYNGEE. Trimming took 4 bases from V and 4 from J, leaving 11 bases between them. CDR3 protein: CASSQFGAYGYTF. CDR3 bases: TGTGCCAGCAGCCAATTTGGGGCCTATGGCTACACCTTC.

This clone was seen only a few times. The genes are TRBV29-1 and TRBJ2-5; 10 nucleotides agree with TRBD1. The DNA matches TRBJ2-7 better at its end, which makes the J call doubtful. This CDR3 region has 13 residues. Germline values: CDR1 SQVTM, CDR2 ANQGSEA. CDR3 sequence: CSVATGGGYEQYF. The CDR3 coding sequence is TGCAGCGTTGCGACAGGGGGCGGCTACGAGCAGTACTTC.

The CDR3 bases are TGTGCCAGCTCATACAGGGTGAGGGATGAGCAGTTCTTC. It encodes CASSYRVRDEQFF. The chain uses TRBV18 and TRBJ2-1; a possible D gene is TRBD1 (6 bases). With 5 bases removed from V and 8 bases from J, the gap between germline ends came to 13 bases. In germline, CDR1 is KGHSH, CDR2 LQKENI. The CDR3 has 13 amino acids.

The chain is built from TRBV10-3 and TRBJ2-2; 9 bases are a match to TRBD2. Germline-derived CDR1 and CDR2 are ENHRY and SYGVKD. This CDR3 is built from 15 residues. Trimming removed 6 bases from V and 4 bases from J; junction bases left unmatched: 6. CDR3 loop: CAISRTSDGTGELFF. CDR3 sequence (DNA): TGTGCCATCAGCCGGACTAGCGACGGCACCGGGGAGCTGTTTTTT.

This chain joins TRBV7-2 and TRBJ2-7; either TRBD1 or TRBD2 may fit D (5 bases each). Germline V lookup: CDR1 SGHTA, CDR2 FQGNSA. V lost 3 bases and J 4 bases, leaving 13 bases between the germline ends. There are 14 residues in the CDR3. CDR3 residues: CASSLSRDGYEQYF. The CDR3 DNA sequence: TGTGCCAGCAGCTTGTCCCGGGACGGTTACGAGCAGTACTTC.

The chain has TRBV28 and TRBJ2-1; D is unresolved. Germline CDR1 reads MDHEN; CDR2 reads SYDVKM. V was trimmed by 7 bases and J by 0 bases, leaving 19 bases between them. The CDR3 has 17 residues. The CDR3 region has the DNA TGTGCCAGCACCAACTCAGCCCTGAGGAGCTCCTACAATGAGCAGTTCTTC. Translating gives CASTNSALRSSYNEQFF.

This clone was detected only a few times. The rearrangement joins TRBV7-9 to TRBJ2-3; D is possibly TRBD1 (6 bases). Germline V CDR1 and CDR2: SEHNR, FQNEAQ (reference sequence). This CDR3 is 14 amino acids long. V was trimmed by 5 bases and J by 0 bases, leaving 9 bases between them. The CDR3 DNA is TGTGCCAGCAGCGGACAGTTAAGCACAGATACGCAGTATTTT. This gives the protein CASSGQLSTDTQYF.

This clone was seen at least ten times. The J gene is TRBJ2-5, the V gene TRBV10-3; 7 positions agree with TRBD1. This CDR3 spans 14 amino acids. Germline loops: CDR1 ENHRY, CDR2 SYGVKD. The V gene end was trimmed by 6 bases and the J gene end by 5 bases; junction bases not matched to a gene: 9. The DNA for the CDR3 is TGTGCCATCAGACCCTCGACAGGGCAGGAGACCCAGTACTTC. As protein: CAIRPSTGQETQYF.

This clone was observed at least ten times. This same CDR3 is encoded by further DNA sequences in the sample. The CDR3 DNA follows: TGCAGCGCTGGCCGTACTGAAGCTTTCTTT. Translated: CSAGRTEAFF. The V call is TRBV29-1, the J call TRBJ1-1, with D uncertain. The CDR3 totals 10 residues. With 7 bases removed from V and 5 bases from J, the gap between germline ends came to 8 bases. Per the germline V gene, CDR1 is SQVTM and CDR2 is ANQGSEA.